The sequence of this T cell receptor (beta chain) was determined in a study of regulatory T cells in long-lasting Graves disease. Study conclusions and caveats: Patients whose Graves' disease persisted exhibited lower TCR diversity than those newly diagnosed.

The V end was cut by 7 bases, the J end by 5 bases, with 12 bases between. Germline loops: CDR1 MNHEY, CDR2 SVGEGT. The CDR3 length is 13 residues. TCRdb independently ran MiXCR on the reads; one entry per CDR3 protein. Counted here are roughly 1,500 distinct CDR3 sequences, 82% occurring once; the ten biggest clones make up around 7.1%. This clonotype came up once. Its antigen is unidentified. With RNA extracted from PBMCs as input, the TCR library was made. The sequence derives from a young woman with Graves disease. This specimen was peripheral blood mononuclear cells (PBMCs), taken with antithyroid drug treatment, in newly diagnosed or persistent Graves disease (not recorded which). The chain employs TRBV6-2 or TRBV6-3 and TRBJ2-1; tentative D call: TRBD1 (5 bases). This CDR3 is CASTMTEHNEQFF. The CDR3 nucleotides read TGTGCCAGCACCATGACAGAGCACAATGAGCAGTTCTTC.